This TCR beta chain was sequenced during a study of T cell responses to AZD1222 COVID-19 vaccine. General observations from the study: No day 14 peak samples; only post-peak repertoires were characterized. Close to half of spike-specific TCRs reportedly recognize unmutated variant regions.

A remark on this clone: As yet, its antigen is unknown.

The V and J ends lost 3 bases and 4 bases respectively, with 8 bases between them. Germline lookup yields CDR1 SGHTS and CDR2 YDEGEE. The CDR3 sequence is 13 residues long. The repertoire was sequenced with immunoSEQ multiplex PCR; TCRdb's copy has only in-frame clones and lacks some. The table lists approximately 160,000 clones, approximately 93% of them singletons. V gene TRBV5-8 combines with J gene TRBJ2-1; D is perhaps TRBD2 (5 bases). This TCR was sampled from an adult in good health. This sample comprised peripheral blood, obtained on day 0 of AZD1222 vaccination. The CDR3: CASSYTGYNEQFF. DNA of the CDR3: TGTGCCAGCAGCTATACGGGATACAATGAGCAGTTCTTC.